This entry lists 12 T cell receptor beta chains sequenced from one sample in a study of blood T cell repertoires in COVID-19 (TCRdb year 2020). Library method: the immunoSEQ multiplex PCR assay. The table comes from immuneACCESS by way of TCRdb, which keeps in-frame sequences with V and J called. Part of the clones is missing from these tables; in studies checked, under half for an unresolved V gene and the rest for unknown reasons. The sample table lists roughly 140,000 clones, about 82% of them with a count of one. 2.5% to 3% of the sample rests with the top ten. The specimen was peripheral blood. Every receptor here comes from a woman aged 40 to 50 with active or convalescent COVID-19.

The rearrangement links TRBV28 to TRBJ1-2, with TRBD1 matching over 7 bases. The CDR3 sequence is 17 residues long. The germline CDR1 and CDR2 sequences are MDHEN and SYDVKM. With V trimmed by 3 bases and J by 0 bases, 10 bases remained unmatched. This CDR3 is CASSLSPGTDTNYGYTF. CDR3 bases: TGTGCCAGCAGTTTGTCCCCGGGGACAGACACTAACTATGGCTACACCTTC.

The chain joins TRBV15 to TRBJ2-7; D is undetermined. This CDR3 is built from 16 residues. Trimming pared 0 bases from V and 0 bases from J, leaving 12 bases between. Germline V gene lookup returns CDR1 LNHNV and CDR2 YYDKDF (reference sequence). CDR3 in amino acids: CATSRDYAQSSYEQYF. The DNA for the CDR3 is TGTGCCACCAGCAGAGACTACGCACAGAGCTCCTACGAGCAGTACTTC.

J is TRBJ1-5 and V is TRBV4-1; 7 bases are a match to TRBD1. Germline CDR1 and CDR2: MGHRA and YSYEKL. V was clipped by 1 base and J by 2 bases; unmatched bases: 5. The length of the CDR3 is 16 residues. The CDR3 protein is CASSQGPTGGNQPQHF. In nucleotides, the CDR3 is TGCGCCAGCAGCCAAGGACCTACAGGGGGCAATCAGCCCCAGCATTTT.

This chain uses TRBV11-2 with TRBJ1-1; a possible D gene is TRBD1 (5 bases). Germline V CDR1 and CDR2: SGHAT, FQNNGV. This CDR3 is built from 16 residues. Trimming removed 7 bases at V and 0 bases at J, with 18 bases between. The CDR3 loop is CASNPSGTGMNTEAFF. In nucleotides, the CDR3 is TGTGCCAGCAACCCCAGCGGGACGGGGATGAACACTGAAGCTTTCTTT.

This clone was recorded once. This rearrangement joins TRBV6-2 or TRBV6-3 to TRBJ1-2, with a tentative D call TRBD1 (6 bases). Germline lookup yields CDR1 MNHEY and CDR2 SVGEGT. CDR3 length: 17 residues. Trimming pared 4 bases from V and 0 bases from J, leaving 18 bases between. CDR3 DNA sequence: TGTGCCAGCAGTTCTACAGGGAGCAGCCAAGCTAACTATGGCTACACCTTC. It encodes CASSSTGSSQANYGYTF.

The chain combines TRBV3-1 (or the pseudogene TRBV3-2) with TRBJ2-7; no firm D call. Trimming pared 8 bases from V and 2 bases from J, leaving 10 bases between. The CDR3 runs to 12 residues. Germline-derived CDR1 and CDR2 are LGHDT and YNNKEL (reference sequence). In DNA, the CDR3 is TGTGCCAGCTCTCATGGGCCCTACGAGCAGTACTTC. Translating it yields CASSHGPYEQYF.

The chain employs TRBV15 and TRBJ1-1; 7 bases fit TRBD1. Per germline, CDR1 LNHNV and CDR2 YYDKDF (reference sequence). The CDR3 has 15 amino acids. V trimming: 0 bases; J trimming: 3 bases; junction bases outside the gene matches: 4. CDR3 sequence (DNA): TGTGCCACCAGCAGAGAAGACAGGGAGGACACTGAAGCTTTCTTT. This translates into CATSREDREDTEAFF.

The J gene is TRBJ2-7, the V gene TRBV5-4; 8 bases match TRBD1. The germline CDR1 and CDR2 sequences are SGHNT and YYREEE (reference sequence). With V trimmed by 4 bases and J by 1 base, 7 bases remained unmatched. The CDR3 consists of 15 residues. As DNA, the CDR3 is TGTGCCAGCAGCGGGGGGACAGGAGGTTCCTACGAGCAGTACTTC. Protein product: CASSGGTGGSYEQYF.

This clone was counted between two and nine times. The chain recombines TRBV28 with TRBJ1-2; a weak D match, TRBD1 (6 bases). The length of the CDR3 is 13 residues. CDR1 is MDHEN, CDR2 SYDVKM, per germline. V was pared by 2 bases and J by 4 bases, with 8 bases between. The CDR3 bases are TGTGCCAGCAGTTTAGGACAGTTCTATGGCTACACCTTC. The encoded protein is CASSLGQFYGYTF.

The chain recombines TRBV5-1 with TRBJ1-5, with D possibly matching TRBD1 (5 bases). Germline CDR1 and CDR2: SGHRS and YFSETQ. V was trimmed by 2 bases and J by 1 base, leaving 7 bases between them. The CDR3 is made up of 14 amino acids. The CDR3 loop is CASSLGVSNQPQHF. DNA for the CDR3: TGCGCCAGCAGCTTAGGGGTAAGCAATCAGCCCCAGCATTTT.

The rearrangement uses TRBV28 and TRBJ2-2; 11 nucleotides align to TRBD1. The CDR3 spans 16 residues. V shed 1 base and J 6 bases; nucleotides not matched to a gene: 4. Germline V gene lookup returns CDR1 MDHEN and CDR2 SYDVKM. The CDR3 nucleotides are TGTGCCAGCAGTTTATTACAGGGACAGGGGGCCGGGGAGCTGTTTTTT. Residues: CASSLLQGQGAGELFF.

The V call is TRBV25-1, the J call TRBJ2-1, with 8 bases identical to TRBD2. The germline V gene encodes CDR1 MGHDK and CDR2 SYGVNS. This CDR3 comprises 16 residues. V gave up 3 bases and J gave up 2 bases; unmatched junction bases: 6. CDR3 coding DNA: TGTGCCAGCAGTGAGCCCTCGGGGGGGCCCTACAATGAGCAGTTCTTC. This encodes CASSEPSGGPYNEQFF.